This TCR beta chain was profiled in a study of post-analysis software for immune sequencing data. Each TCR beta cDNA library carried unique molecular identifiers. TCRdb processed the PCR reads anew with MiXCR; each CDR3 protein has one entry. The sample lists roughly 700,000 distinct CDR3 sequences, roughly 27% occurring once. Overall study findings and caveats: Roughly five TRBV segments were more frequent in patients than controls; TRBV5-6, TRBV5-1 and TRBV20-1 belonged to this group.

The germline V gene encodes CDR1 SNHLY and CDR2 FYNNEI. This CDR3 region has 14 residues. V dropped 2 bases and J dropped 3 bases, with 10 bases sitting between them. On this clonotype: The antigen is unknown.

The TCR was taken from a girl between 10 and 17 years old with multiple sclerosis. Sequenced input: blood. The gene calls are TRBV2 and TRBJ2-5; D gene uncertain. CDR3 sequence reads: CASSEWLIKETQYF. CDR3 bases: TGTGCCAGCAGTGAATGGCTAATTAAAGAGACCCAGTACTTC.